Listed here are 14 T cell receptor beta chains from one sample, sequenced in a study of OX40 agonist ivuxolimab in advanced cancers. Libraries were prepared by immunoSEQ multiplex PCR; TCRdb keeps only in-frame clonotypes and omits some of them. The data hold under 140,000 clones, with roughly 90% observed a single time. Sequenced material: CD4+ or CD8+ T cells sorted from blood, taken in a trial of the OX40 agonist ivuxolimab. The receptors derive from an adult with an advanced solid tumor such as melanoma, head and neck, liver or kidney cancer.

This clone was counted a few times. The J gene is TRBJ2-6, the V gene TRBV23-1, with D perhaps given as TRBD1 or TRBD2 (6 bases each). Being an ORF, TRBV23-1 has a function that is uncertain. The V gene lost 4 bases and the J gene lost 0 bases, with 13 bases spanning the gap. CDR3 length: 17 amino acids. The CDR3 region is CASSPPGGGSGANVLTF. CDR3 coding DNA: TGCGCCAGCAGTCCTCCCGGGGGCGGCTCTGGGGCCAACGTCCTGACTTTC.

The rearrangement links TRBV11-2 to TRBJ2-1; TRBD2 might be the D (6 bases). V lost 3 bases and J lost 11, with 14 bases in between. The CDR3 extends over 13 amino acids. The germline gives CDR1 SGHAT, CDR2 FQNNGV. As DNA, the CDR3 is TGTGCCAGCAGCTTCCCCCTGGGACTTCAGCAGTTCTTC. Its protein is CASSFPLGLQQFF.

The chain links TRBV6-6 to TRBJ2-7; D may match TRBD1 or TRBD2 (5 bases each). The CDR3 has 14 residues. Trimming cost V 2 bases and J 0 bases, with 8 bases left between them. In germline, CDR1 is MNHNY, CDR2 SVGAGI (reference sequence). This CDR3 reads CASSYEGTSYEQYF. Written as DNA, the CDR3 is TGTGCCAGCAGTTACGAAGGGACCTCCTACGAGCAGTACTTC.

The chain carries TRBV18 and TRBJ2-7, with 9 bases fitting TRBD2. The CDR3 loop spans 15 amino acids. V was clipped by 3 bases and J by 1 base; unmatched bases: 4. Germline CDR1 and CDR2: KGHSH and LQKENI. This CDR3 is CASSPGTSKSYEQYF. CDR3 coding DNA: TGTGCCAGCTCACCGGGGACTAGCAAGTCCTACGAGCAGTACTTC.

The gene calls are TRBV7-9 and TRBJ2-1, with 9 positions matching TRBD1. The CDR3 is made up of 16 amino acids. Unmatched junction bases numbered 6, after V lost 5 bases and J lost 1 base. Germline-derived CDR1 and CDR2 are SEHNR and FQNEAQ (reference sequence). The CDR3, as DNA: TGTGCCAGCAGCACTACAGGGGGCAGGTCCTACAATGAGCAGTTCTTC. Translation gives CASSTTGGRSYNEQFF.

V gene TRBV29-1 combines with J gene TRBJ2-2, with D possibly TRBD1 on 5 matching bases. Deletions cut 4 bases from V and 0 bases from J, with 9 bases between. Germline V gene data show CDR1 as SQVTM and CDR2 as ANQGSEA. CDR3 length equals 14 residues. CDR3 bases: TGCAGCGTTGGGGCGACAGCGAACACCGGGGAGCTGTTTTTT. It yields the protein CSVGATANTGELFF.

The chain couples TRBV7-9 to TRBJ2-3, with a possible D match to TRBD2 (5 bases). Trimming cost V 5 bases and J 4 bases, with 10 bases left between them. Germline V gene sequence: CDR1 SEHNR, CDR2 FQNEAQ (reference sequence). This CDR3 comprises 13 residues. The CDR3 coding sequence is TGTGCCAGCAGCCCCCGCGGGCCAGATACGCAGTATTTT. It codes for CASSPRGPDTQYF.

This clone has just one count. The CDR3 carries no conserved terminal phenylalanine or tryptophan, so it likely arises from a read error. The chain carries TRBV11-3 and TRBJ1-2; maybe TRBD1 (5 bases). This CDR3 is built from 16 residues. Germline lookup yields CDR1 SGHNT and CDR2 YENEEA. The V and J ends lost 5 bases and 8 bases respectively, with 24 bases between them. For the CDR3, the DNA is TGTGCCAGCAGCCACGCAGGGTCAGGAGGAGCGCGCGGCTACACCCTC. This translates into CASSHAGSGGARGYTL.

The gene calls are TRBV19 and TRBJ1-5; no reliable D call. Trimming stripped 1 base from V and 5 bases from J, with 12 bases between. The CDR3 contains 15 residues. CDR1 and CDR2 (germline): LNHDA, SQIVND (reference sequence). In DNA, the CDR3 is TGTGCCAGTAGTATAGGTCGGAGGAATCATCAGCCCCAGCATTTT. Protein sequence: CASSIGRRNHQPQHF.

The chain uses TRBV6-6 and TRBJ1-1; D is uncertain. This CDR3 is 14 amino acids long. V was shortened by 2 bases and J by 0 bases, with 7 bases between the two germline ends. CDR1 is MNHNY, CDR2 SVGAGI, per germline (reference sequence). The CDR3: CASSYVGMNTEAFF. The CDR3 DNA follows: TGTGCCAGCAGTTACGTCGGAATGAACACTGAAGCTTTCTTT.

V usage is TRBV5-6 and J usage is TRBJ2-3, with 9 bases that match TRBD1. This CDR3 region has 14 residues. Germline CDR1 and CDR2: SGHDT and YYEEEE. The junction had 3 bases not matched to a gene; V was cut back by 3 bases and J by 4 bases. Here the CDR3 reads CASSWTGAADTQYF. CDR3 DNA sequence: TGTGCCAGCAGCTGGACAGGGGCCGCAGATACGCAGTATTTT.

V and J are TRBV11-2 and TRBJ2-3; D may be TRBD2 (5 bases). The V gene's germline CDR1 is SGHAT and CDR2 FQNNGV. The CDR3 is 14 residues long. Deletions cut 1 base from V and 5 bases from J, with 10 bases between. This chain's CDR3 is CASSLGTLRDTQYF. DNA of the CDR3: TGTGCCAGCAGCTTAGGGACTCTGAGAGATACGCAGTATTTT.

The chain couples TRBV15 to TRBJ1-2; no clear D. CDR1 is LNHNV and CDR2 is YYDKDF in the germline V gene (reference sequence). The CDR3 is made up of 15 amino acids. Between the trimmed V and J ends, which lost 1 base and 8 bases, there was a span of 17 bases. In DNA, the CDR3 is TGTGCCACCAGCAGAGTGGAGACGGCCAGGAGGGGCTACACCTTC. Residues: CATSRVETARRGYTF.

The rearrangement uses TRBV11-3 and TRBJ2-1, with 8 nucleotides matching TRBD2. With 5 bases clipped from V and 7 bases from J, the junction kept 10 bases outside the gene matches. Germline CDR1 and CDR2: SGHNT and YENEEA. CDR3 length: 15 amino acids. CDR3 DNA: TGTGCCAGCAGCCCCGGGACTAGTTTGGAGAATGAGCAGTTCTTC. Protein sequence: CASSPGTSLENEQFF. The whole variable domain, remainder taken from reference TRBV11-3 and TRBJ2-1, is EAGVVQSPRYKIIEKKQPVAFWCNPISGHNTLYWYLQNLGQGPELLIRYENEEAVDDSQLPKDRFSAERLKGVDSTLKIQPAELGDSAVYLCASSPGTSLENEQFFGPGTRLTVL.